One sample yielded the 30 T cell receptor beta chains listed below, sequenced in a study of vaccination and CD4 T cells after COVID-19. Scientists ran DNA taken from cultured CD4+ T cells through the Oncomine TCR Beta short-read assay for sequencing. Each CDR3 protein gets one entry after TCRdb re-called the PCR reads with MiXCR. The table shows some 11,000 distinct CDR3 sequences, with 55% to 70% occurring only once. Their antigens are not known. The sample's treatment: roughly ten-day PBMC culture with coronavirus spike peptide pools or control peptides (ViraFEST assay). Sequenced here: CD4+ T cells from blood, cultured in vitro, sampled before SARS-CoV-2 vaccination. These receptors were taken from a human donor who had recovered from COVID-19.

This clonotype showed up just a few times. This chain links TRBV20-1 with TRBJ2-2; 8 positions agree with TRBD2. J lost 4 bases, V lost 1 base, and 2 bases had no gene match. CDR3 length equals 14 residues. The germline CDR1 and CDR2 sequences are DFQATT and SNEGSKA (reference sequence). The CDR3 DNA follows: TGCAGTGCTAGAGGGACTAGCTTCACCGGGGAGCTGTTTTTT. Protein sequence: CSARGTSFTGELFF.

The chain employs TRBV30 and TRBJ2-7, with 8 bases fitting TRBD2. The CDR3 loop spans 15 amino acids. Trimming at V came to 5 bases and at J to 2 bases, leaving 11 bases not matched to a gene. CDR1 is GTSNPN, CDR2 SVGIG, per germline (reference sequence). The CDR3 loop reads CAWHVRGGIAYEQYF. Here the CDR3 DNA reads TGTGCCTGGCACGTCCGGGGGGGCATTGCCTACGAGCAGTACTTC.

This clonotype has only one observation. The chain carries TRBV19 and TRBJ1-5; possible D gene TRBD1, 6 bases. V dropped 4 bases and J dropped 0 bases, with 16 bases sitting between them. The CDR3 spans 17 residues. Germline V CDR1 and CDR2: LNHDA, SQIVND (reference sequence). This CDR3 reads CASSNSLTGYSNQPQHF. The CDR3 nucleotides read TGTGCCAGTAGTAACTCGTTGACAGGCTATAGCAATCAGCCCCAGCATTTT.

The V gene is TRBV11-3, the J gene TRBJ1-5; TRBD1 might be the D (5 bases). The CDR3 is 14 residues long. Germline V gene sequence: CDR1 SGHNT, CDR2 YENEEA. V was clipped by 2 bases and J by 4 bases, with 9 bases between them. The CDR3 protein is CASSLFGGNQPQHF. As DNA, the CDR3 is TGTGCCAGCAGCTTATTTGGGGGTAATCAGCCCCAGCATTTT.

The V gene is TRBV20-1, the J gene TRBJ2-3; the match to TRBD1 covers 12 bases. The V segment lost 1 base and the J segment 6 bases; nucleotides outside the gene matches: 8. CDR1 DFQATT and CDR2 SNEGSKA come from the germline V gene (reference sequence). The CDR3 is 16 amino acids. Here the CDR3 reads CSARAAGTGGADTQYF. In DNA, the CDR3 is TGCAGTGCTAGAGCCGCCGGGACAGGGGGCGCGGATACGCAGTATTTT.

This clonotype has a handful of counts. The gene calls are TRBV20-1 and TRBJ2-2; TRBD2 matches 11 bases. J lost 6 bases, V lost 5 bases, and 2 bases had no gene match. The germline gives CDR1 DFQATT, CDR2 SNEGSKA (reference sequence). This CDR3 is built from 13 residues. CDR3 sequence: CSAYSGRAGELFF. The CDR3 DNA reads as TGCAGTGCTTATAGCGGGAGGGCCGGGGAGCTGTTTTTT.

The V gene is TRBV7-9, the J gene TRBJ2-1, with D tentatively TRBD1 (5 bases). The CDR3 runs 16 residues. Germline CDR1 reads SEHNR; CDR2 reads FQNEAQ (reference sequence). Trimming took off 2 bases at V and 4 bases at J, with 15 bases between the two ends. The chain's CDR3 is CASSLSPGRLYNEQFF. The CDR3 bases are TGTGCCAGCAGCTTATCGCCAGGGCGACTGTACAATGAGCAGTTCTTC.

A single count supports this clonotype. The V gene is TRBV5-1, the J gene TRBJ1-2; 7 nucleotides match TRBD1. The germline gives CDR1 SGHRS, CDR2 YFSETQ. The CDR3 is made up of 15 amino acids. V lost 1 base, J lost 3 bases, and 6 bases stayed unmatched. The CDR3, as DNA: TGCGCCAGCAGCTTGAAATTTGACAGGGACTATGGCTACACCTTC. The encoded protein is CASSLKFDRDYGYTF.

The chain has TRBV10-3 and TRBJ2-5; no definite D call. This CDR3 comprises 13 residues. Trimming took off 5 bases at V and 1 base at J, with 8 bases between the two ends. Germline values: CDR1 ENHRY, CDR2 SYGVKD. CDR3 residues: CAISSRSQETQYF. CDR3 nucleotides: TGTGCCATCAGTAGCCGTTCCCAAGAGACCCAGTACTTC.

CDR3 bases: TGTGCCAGCAGTCGCCTGCATGGTCAGCCCCAGCATTTT. It translates to CASSRLHGQPQHF. The V gene is TRBV6-1, the J gene TRBJ1-5, with D uncertain. Trimming shortened V by 5 bases and J by 6 bases, and 11 bases separated the two germline ends. CDR1 is MNHNS and CDR2 is SASEGT in the germline V gene. The CDR3 is made up of 13 amino acids.

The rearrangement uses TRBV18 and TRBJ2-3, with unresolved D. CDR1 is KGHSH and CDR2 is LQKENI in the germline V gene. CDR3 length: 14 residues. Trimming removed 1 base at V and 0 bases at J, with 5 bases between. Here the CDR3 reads CASSPRASTDTQYF. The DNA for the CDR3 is TGTGCCAGCTCACCACGGGCTAGCACAGATACGCAGTATTTT.

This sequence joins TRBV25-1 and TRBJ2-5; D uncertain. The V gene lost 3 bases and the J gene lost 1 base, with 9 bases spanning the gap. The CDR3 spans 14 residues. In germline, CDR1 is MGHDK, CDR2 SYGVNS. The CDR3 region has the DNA TGTGCCAGCAGTGACGGACGGATCCAAGAGACCCAGTACTTC. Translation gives CASSDGRIQETQYF.

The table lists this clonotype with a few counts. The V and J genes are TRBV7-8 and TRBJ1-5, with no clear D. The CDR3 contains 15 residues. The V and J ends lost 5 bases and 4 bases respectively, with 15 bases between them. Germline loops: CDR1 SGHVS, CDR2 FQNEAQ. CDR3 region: CASSPRTYLNQPQHF. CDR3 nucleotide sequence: TGTGCCAGCAGCCCGAGGACTTATTTAAATCAGCCCCAGCATTTT.

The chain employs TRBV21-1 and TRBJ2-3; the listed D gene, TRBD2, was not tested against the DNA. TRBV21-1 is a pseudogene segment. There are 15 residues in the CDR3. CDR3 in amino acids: CASSKAKLLDNTQYF. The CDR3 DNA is TGTGCCAGCAGCAAAGCTAAGCTACTAGATAATACGCAGTATTTT.

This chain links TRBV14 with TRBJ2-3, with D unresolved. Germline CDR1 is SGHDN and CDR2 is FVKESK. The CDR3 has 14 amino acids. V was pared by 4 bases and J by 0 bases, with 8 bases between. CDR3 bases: TGTGCCAGCAGCCCTGGTTTTAGCACAGATACGCAGTATTTT. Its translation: CASSPGFSTDTQYF.

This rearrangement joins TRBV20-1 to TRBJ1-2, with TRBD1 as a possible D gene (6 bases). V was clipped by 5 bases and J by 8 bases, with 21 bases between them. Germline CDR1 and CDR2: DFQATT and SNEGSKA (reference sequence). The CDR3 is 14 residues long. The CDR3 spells CSAVELAGARGYTF. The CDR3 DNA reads TGCAGTGCTGTCGAGCTGGCGGGGGCGAGAGGCTACACCTTC.

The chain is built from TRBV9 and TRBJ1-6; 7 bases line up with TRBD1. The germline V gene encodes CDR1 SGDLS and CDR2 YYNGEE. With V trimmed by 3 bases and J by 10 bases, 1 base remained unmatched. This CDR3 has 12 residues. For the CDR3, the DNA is TGTGCCAGCAGCGAGACAGGGTCACCCCTCCACTTT. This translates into CASSETGSPLHF.

As DNA, the CDR3 is TGTGCCACCAGCAGCTCGACCCAGGGGGCGAACACCGGGGAGCTGTTTTTT. This gives the protein CATSSSTQGANTGELFF. The chain recombines TRBV15 with TRBJ2-2; 7 nucleotides align to TRBD1. The CDR3 consists of 17 residues. Unmatched junction bases numbered 7, after V lost 3 bases and J lost 0 bases. CDR1 is LNHNV and CDR2 is YYDKDF in the germline V gene (reference sequence).

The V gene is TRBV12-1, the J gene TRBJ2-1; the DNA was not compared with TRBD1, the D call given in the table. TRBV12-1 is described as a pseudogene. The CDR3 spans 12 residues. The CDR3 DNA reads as TGTGCCAGCAGACAGGGCTACAATGAGCAGTTCTTC. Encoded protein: CASRQGYNEQFF.

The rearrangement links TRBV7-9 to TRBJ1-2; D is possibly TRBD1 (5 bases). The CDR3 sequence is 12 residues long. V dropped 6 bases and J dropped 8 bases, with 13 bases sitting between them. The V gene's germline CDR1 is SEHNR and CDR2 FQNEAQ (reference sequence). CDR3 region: CASRYGGEGYTF. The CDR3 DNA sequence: TGTGCCAGCAGATACGGGGGGGAAGGCTACACCTTC.

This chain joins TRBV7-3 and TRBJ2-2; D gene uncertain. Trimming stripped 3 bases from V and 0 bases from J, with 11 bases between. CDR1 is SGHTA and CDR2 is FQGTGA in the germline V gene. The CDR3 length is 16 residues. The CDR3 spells CASSFLANPNTGELFF. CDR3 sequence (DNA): TGTGCCAGCAGCTTCCTGGCGAACCCGAACACCGGGGAGCTGTTTTTT.

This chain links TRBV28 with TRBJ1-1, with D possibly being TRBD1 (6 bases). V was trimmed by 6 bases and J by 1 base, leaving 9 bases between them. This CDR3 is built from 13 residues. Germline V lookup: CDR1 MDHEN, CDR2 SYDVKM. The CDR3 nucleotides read TGTGCCAGCAGGACGACAGGGAACACTGAAGCTTTCTTT. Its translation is CASRTTGNTEAFF.

CDR3 amino acids: CASSLDGSTNYGYTF. The CDR3, as DNA: TGCGCCAGCAGCTTGGACGGGAGTACTAACTATGGCTACACCTTC. The rearrangement uses TRBV5-1 and TRBJ1-2, with no clear D. The V end was cut by 0 bases, the J end by 0 bases, with 9 bases between. Germline-derived CDR1 and CDR2 are SGHRS and YFSETQ. The CDR3 totals 15 residues.

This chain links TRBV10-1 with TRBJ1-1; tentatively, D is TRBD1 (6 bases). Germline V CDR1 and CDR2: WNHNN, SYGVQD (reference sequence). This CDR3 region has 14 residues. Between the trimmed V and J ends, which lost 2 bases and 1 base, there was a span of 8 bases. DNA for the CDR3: TGCGCCAGCAGTGAGGAACAGGGGAACACTGAAGCTTTCTTT. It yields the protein CASSEEQGNTEAFF.

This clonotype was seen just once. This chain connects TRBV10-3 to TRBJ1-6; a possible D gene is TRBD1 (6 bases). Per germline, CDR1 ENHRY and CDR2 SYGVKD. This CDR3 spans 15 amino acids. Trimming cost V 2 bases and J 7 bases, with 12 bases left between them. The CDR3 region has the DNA TGTGCCATCAGTGAGCAACAGGGAAGAAATTCACCCCTCCACTTT. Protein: CAISEQQGRNSPLHF.

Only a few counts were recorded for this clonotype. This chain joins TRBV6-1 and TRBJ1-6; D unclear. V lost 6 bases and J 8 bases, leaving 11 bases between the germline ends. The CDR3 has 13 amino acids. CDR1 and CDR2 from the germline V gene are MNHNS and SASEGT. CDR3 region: CASSRTKDSPLHF. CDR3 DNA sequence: TGTGCCAGCAGCCGCACAAAGGATTCACCCCTCCACTTT.

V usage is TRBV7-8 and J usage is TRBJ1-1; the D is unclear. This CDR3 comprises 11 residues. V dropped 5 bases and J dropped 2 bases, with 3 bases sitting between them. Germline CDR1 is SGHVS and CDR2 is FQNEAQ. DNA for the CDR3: TGTGCCAGCAGCCAAAACACTGAAGCTTTCTTT. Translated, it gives CASSQNTEAFF.

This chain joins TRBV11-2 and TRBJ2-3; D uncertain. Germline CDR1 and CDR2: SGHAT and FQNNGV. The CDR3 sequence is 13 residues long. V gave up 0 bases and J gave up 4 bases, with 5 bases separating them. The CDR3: CASSLDRSDTQYF. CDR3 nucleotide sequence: TGTGCCAGCAGCTTAGATCGATCAGATACGCAGTATTTT.

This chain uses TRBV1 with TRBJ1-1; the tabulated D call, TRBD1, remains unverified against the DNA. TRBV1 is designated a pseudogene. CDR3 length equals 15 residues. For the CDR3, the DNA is TGCACCAGCAGCCAAAGCACAGGGATGAACACTGAAGCTTTCTTT. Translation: CTSSQSTGMNTEAFF.

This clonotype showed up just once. CDR3 amino acids: CASSLVLGGSDTQYF. CDR3 DNA: TGTGCCAGCAGCTTAGTTCTGGGGGGAAGTGATACGCAGTATTTT. This rearrangement joins TRBV7-2 to TRBJ2-3, with D maybe TRBD2 (6 bases). Germline V lookup: CDR1 SGHTA, CDR2 FQGNSA. The V end was cut by 1 base, the J end by 6 bases, with 14 bases between. The CDR3 contains 15 residues.